The clone carrying this TCR beta chain was observed a single time. The record originates from a study of Ad26.COV2.S vaccination and SARS-CoV-2 variants. Stated treatment: around 19 received Ad26.COV2.S at low or high dose, single or two shots; 5 received placebo; per-sample allocation not given. Following the first vaccine or placebo injection, samples were taken on day 63. Sequenced by immunoSEQ multiplex PCR; TCRdb stores in-frame clones only, minus some. Of under 500,000 clones in the sample, 92% were seen once. This clonotype originated in a person between 18 and 60 years old who received the Ad26.COV2.S COVID-19 vaccine or a placebo. Here the sequenced sample was peripheral blood, taken in a trial of Ad26.COV2.S vaccine versus placebo.

CDR3 sequence: CATSDSPSYGYTF. The CDR3 region has the DNA TGTGCCACCAGTGATTCCCCTTCCTATGGCTACACCTTC. The chain recombines TRBV24-1 with TRBJ1-2; D gene ambiguous. This CDR3 has 13 residues. The germline gives CDR1 KGHDR, CDR2 SFDVKD. Trimming pared 2 bases from V and 4 bases from J, leaving 7 bases between.